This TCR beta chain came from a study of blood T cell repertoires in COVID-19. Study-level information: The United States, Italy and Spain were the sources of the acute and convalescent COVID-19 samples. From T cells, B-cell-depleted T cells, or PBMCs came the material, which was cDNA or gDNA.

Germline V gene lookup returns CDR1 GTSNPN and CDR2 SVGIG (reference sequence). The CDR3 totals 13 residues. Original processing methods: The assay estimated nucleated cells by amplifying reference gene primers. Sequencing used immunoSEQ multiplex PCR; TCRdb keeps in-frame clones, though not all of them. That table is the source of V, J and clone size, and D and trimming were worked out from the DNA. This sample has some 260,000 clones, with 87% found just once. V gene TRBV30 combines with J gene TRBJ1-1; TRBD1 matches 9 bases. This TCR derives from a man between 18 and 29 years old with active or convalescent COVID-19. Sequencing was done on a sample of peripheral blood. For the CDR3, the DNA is TGTGCACAGGGGGCTGTTTGGTACACTGAAGCTTTCTTT. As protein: CAQGAVWYTEAFF. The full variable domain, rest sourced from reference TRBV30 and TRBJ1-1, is SQTIHQWPATLVQPVGSPLSLECTVEGTSNPNLYWYRQAAGRGLQLLFYSVGIGQISSEVPQNLSASRPQDRQFILSSKKLLLSDSGFYLCAQGAVWYTEAFFGQGTRLTVV.